This TCR beta chain was profiled in a study of OX40 agonist ivuxolimab in advanced cancers. Germline V gene data show CDR1 as SGHTA and CDR2 as FQGTGA. The V gene end was trimmed by 5 bases and the J gene end by 9 bases; junction bases not matched to a gene: 8. This CDR3 is 13 amino acids long. TCRdb's copy holds only in-frame clones and misses some; the assay was immunoSEQ multiplex PCR. The sample holds about 81,000 clones, around 83% seen once. The rearrangement links TRBV7-3 to TRBJ2-5; TRBD1 matches 8 bases. The receptor was isolated from an adult with an advanced solid tumor such as melanoma, head and neck, liver or kidney cancer. Sequencing was performed on CD4+ or CD8+ T cells sorted from blood, taken in a trial of the OX40 agonist ivuxolimab. CDR3 DNA sequence: TGTGCCAGCAGCCCGGACAGGGATCTGTCCCAGTACTTC. Translating gives CASSPDRDLSQYF.